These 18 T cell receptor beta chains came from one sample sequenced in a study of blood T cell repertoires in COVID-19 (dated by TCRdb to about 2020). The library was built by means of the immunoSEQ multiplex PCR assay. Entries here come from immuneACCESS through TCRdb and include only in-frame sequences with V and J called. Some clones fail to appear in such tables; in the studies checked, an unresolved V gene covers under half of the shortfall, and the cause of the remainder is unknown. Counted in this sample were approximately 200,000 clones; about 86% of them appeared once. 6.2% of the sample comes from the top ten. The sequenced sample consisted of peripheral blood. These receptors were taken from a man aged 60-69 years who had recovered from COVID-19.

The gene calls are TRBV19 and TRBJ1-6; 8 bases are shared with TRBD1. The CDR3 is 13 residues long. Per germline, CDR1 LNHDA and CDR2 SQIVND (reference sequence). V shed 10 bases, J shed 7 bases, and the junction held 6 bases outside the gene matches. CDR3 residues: CATRDRSNSPLHF. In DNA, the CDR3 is TGTGCCACAAGGGACAGGTCCAATTCACCCCTCCACTTT.

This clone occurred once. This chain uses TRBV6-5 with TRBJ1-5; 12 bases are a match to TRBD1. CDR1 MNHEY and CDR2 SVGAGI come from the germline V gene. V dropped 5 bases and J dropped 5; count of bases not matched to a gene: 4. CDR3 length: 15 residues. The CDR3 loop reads CASSPGQGADQPQHF. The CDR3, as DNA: TGTGCCAGCAGTCCGGGACAGGGGGCGGATCAGCCCCAGCATTTT.

Written as DNA, the CDR3 is TGTGCCTGGTTGGTAGCAGGGGCCATCCGTAGCACAGATACGCAGTATTTT. Its protein product is CAWLVAGAIRSTDTQYF. The rearrangement joins TRBV30 to TRBJ2-3; D perhaps matches TRBD1 (6 bases). Trimming left V 5 bases short and J 0 bases short, with 21 bases between. CDR3 length: 17 amino acids. Germline V gives CDR1 GTSNPN, CDR2 SVGIG (reference sequence).

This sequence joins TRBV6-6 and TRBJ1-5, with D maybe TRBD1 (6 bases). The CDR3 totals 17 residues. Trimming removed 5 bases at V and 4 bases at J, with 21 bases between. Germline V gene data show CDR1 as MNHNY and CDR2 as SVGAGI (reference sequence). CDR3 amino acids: CASSLQSGGRGNQPQHF. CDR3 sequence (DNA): TGTGCCAGCAGTCTCCAGTCCGGGGGGCGCGGGAATCAGCCCCAGCATTTT.

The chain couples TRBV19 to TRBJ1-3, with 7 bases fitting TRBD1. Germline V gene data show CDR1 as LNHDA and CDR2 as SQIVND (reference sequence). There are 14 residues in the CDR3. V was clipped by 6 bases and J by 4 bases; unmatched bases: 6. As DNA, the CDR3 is TGTGCCAGTAGCCCCAGGGGGGCCGGAAACACCATATATTTT. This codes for CASSPRGAGNTIYF. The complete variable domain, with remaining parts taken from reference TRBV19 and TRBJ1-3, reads DGGITQSPKYLFRKEGQNVTLSCEQNLNHDAMYWYRQDPGQGLRLIYYSQIVNDFQKGDIAEGYSVSREKKESFPLTVTSAQKNPTAFYLCASSPRGAGNTIYFGEGSWLTVV.

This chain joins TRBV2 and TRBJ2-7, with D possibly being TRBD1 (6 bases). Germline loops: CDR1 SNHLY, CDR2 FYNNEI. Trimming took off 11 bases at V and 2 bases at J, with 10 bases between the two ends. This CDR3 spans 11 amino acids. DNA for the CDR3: TGTGCCGGTAGGGGGACCTACGAGCAGTACTTC. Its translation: CAGRGTYEQYF. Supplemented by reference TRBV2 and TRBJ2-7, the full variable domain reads EPEVTQTPSHQVTQMGQEVILRCVPISNHLYFYWYRQILGQKVEFLVSFYNNEISEKSEIFDDQFSVERPDGSNFTLKIRSTKLEDSAMYFCAGRGTYEQYFGPGTRLTVT.

DNA for the CDR3: TGTGCCAGCAGTTTATATATGGGGGGGAGCTCCTACAATGAGCAGTTCTTC. Its translation: CASSLYMGGSSYNEQFF. V gene TRBV27 combines with J gene TRBJ2-1, with 7 bases fitting TRBD2. Per the germline V gene, CDR1 is MNHEY and CDR2 is SMNVEV (reference sequence). The CDR3 is 17 residues long. V trimming: 1 base; J trimming: 0 bases; junction bases outside the gene matches: 6.

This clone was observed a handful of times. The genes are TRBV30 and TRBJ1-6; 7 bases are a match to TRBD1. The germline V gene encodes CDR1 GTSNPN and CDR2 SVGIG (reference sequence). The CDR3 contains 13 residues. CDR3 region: CGLNRGQNSPLHF. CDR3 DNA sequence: TGTGGGCTGAACAGGGGACAGAATTCACCCCTCCACTTT.

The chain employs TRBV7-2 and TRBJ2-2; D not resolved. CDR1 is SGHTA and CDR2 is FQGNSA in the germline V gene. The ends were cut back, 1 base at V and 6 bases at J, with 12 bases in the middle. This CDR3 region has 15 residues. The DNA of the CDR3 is TGTGCCAGCAGCTTAGTGATCGGTGAGGCCGGGGAGCTGTTTTTT. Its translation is CASSLVIGEAGELFF.

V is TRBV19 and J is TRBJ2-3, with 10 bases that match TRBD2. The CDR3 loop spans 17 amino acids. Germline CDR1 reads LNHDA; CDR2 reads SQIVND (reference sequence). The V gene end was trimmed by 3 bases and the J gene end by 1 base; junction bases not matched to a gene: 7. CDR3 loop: CASSMRGLAGGTDTQYF. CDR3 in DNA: TGTGCCAGTAGTATGCGGGGTCTAGCGGGGGGCACAGATACGCAGTATTTT.

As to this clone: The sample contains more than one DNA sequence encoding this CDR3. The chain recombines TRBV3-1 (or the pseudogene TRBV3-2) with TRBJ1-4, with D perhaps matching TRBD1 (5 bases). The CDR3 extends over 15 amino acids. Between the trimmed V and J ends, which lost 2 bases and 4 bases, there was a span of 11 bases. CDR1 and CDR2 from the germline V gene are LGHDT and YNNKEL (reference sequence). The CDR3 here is CASSQTQGLNEKLFF. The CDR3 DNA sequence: TGTGCCAGCAGCCAAACGCAGGGCCTTAATGAAAAACTGTTTTTT.

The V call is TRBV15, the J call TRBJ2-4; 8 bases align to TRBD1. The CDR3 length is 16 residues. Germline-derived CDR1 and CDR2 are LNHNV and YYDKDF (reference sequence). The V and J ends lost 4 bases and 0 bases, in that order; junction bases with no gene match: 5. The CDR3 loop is CATSTGTGLAKNIQYF. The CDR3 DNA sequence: TGTGCCACCAGCACTGGGACAGGTCTAGCCAAAAACATTCAGTACTTC.

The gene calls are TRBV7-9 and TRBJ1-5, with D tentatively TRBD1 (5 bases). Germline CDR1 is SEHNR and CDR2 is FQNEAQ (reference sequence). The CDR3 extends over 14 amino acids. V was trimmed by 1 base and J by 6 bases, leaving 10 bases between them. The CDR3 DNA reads TGTGCCAGCAGCTTAGTGGAGGGGACTCAGCCCCAGCATTTT. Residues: CASSLVEGTQPQHF.

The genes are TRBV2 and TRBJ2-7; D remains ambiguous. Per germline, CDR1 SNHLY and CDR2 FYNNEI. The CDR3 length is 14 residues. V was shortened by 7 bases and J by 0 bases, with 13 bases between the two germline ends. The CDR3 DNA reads TGTGCCAGCACGCTCACCTATCCCTCCTACGAGCAGTACTTC. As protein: CASTLTYPSYEQYF.

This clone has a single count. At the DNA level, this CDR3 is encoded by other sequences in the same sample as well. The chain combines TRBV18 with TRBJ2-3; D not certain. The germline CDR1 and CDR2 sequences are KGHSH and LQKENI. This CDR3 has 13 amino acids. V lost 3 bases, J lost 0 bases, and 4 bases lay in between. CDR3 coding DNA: TGTGCCAGCTCACCGAGCAGCACAGATACGCAGTATTTT. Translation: CASSPSSTDTQYF.

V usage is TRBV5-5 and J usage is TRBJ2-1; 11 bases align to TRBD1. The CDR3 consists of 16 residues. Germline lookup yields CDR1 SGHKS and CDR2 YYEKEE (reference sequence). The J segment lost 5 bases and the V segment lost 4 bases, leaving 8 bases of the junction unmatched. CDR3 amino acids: CASSETRDRGNNEQFF. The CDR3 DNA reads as TGTGCCAGCAGCGAGACAAGGGACAGGGGGAACAATGAGCAGTTCTTC.

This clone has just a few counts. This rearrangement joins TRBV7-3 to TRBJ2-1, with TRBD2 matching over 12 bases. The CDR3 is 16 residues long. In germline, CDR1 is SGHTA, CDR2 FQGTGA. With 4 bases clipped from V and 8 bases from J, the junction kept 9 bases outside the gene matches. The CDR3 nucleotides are TGTGCCAGCAGCTGGCAGGCTAGCGGGGGGGCCGATGAGCAGTTCTTC. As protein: CASSWQASGGADEQFF.

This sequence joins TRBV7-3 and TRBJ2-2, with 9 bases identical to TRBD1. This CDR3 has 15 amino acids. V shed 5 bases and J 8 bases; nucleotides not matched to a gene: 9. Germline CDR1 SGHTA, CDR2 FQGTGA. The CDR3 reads CASSAGTGYPGELFF. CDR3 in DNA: TGTGCCAGCAGCGCCGGGACAGGGTATCCGGGGGAGCTGTTTTTT.